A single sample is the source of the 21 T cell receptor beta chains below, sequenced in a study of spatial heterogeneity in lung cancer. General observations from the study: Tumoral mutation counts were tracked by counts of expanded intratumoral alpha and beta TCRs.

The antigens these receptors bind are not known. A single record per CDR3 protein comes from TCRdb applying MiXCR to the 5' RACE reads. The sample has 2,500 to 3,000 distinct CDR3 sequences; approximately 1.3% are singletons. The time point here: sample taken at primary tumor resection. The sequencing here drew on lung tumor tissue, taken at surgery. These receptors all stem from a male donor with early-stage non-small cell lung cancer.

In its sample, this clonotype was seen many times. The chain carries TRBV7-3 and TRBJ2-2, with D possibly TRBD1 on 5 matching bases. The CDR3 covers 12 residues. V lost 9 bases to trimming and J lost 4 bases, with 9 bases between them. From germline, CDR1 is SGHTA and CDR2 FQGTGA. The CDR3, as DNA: TGTGCCAGTTCAGGGTCCACCGGGGAGCTGTTTTTT. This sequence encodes CASSGSTGELFF.

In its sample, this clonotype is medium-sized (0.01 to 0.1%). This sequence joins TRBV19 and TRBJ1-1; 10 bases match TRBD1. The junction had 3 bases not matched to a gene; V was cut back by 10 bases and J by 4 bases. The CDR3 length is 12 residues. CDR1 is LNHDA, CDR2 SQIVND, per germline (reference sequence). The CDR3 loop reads CATRTGGTEAFF. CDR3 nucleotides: TGTGCCACCCGGACAGGGGGCACTGAAGCTTTCTTT.

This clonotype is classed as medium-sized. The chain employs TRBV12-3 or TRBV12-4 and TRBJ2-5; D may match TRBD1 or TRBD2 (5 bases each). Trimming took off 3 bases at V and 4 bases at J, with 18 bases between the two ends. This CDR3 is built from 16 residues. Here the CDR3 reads CASSFSSGTGRETQYF. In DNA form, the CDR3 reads TGTGCCAGCAGTTTTAGCTCCGGGACGGGAAGAGAGACCCAGTACTTC.

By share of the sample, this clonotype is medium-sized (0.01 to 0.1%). The CDR3 reads CASSPEGDGYTF. In DNA form, the CDR3 reads TGCGCCAGCAGCCCGGAGGGGGATGGCTACACCTTC. V usage is TRBV5-1 and J usage is TRBJ1-2; D might be TRBD1 (6 bases). Germline V gives CDR1 SGHRS, CDR2 YFSETQ. The V and J ends lost 4 bases and 6 bases respectively, with 10 bases between them. The CDR3 has 12 residues.

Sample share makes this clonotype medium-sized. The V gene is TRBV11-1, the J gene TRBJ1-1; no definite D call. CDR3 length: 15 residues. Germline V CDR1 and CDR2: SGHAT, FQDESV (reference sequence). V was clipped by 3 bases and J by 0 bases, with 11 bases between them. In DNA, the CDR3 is TGTGCCAGCAGCTTGGATAGGAGGGTGAACACTGAAGCTTTCTTT. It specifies CASSLDRRVNTEAFF.

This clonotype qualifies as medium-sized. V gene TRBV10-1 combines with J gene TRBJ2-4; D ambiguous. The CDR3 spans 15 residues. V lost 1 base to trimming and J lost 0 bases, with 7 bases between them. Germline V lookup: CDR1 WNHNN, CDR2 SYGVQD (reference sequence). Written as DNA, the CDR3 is TGCGCCAGCAGTGAGTGGGCCTTAGCCAAAAACATTCAGTACTTC. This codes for CASSEWALAKNIQYF.

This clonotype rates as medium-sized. CDR3 sequence: CASSGRGGSGQPQHF. The CDR3 DNA reads TGTGCCAGCAGTGGACGAGGGGGCTCGGGGCAGCCCCAGCATTTT. The chain has TRBV6-1 and TRBJ1-5, with 7 bases matching TRBD1. Germline-derived CDR1 and CDR2 are MNHNS and SASEGT. CDR3 length: 15 amino acids. The junction had 10 bases not matched to a gene; V was cut back by 4 bases and J by 7 bases.

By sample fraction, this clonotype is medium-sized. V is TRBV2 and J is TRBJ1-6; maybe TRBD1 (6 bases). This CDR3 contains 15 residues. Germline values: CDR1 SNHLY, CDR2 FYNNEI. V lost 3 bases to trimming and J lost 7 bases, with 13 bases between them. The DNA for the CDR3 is TGTGCCAGCAGTGAGTGGGGGCGACAGAATTCACCCCTCCACTTT. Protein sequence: CASSEWGRQNSPLHF.

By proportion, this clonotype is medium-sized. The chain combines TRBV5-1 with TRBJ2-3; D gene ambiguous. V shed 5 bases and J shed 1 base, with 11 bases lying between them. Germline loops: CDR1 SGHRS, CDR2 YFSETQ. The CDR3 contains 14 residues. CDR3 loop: CASSTTAGTDTQYF. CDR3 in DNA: TGCGCCAGCAGTACGACGGCGGGCACAGATACGCAGTATTTT.

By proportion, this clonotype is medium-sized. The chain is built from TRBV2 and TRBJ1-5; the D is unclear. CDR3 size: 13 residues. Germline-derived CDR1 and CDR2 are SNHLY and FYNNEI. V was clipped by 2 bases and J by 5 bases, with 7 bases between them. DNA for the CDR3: TGTGCCAGCAGTGAAAGAGAGTATCAGCCCCAGCATTTT. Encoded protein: CASSEREYQPQHF. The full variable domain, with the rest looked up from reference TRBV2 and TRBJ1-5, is EPEVTQTPSHQVTQMGQEVILRCVPISNHLYFYWYRQILGQKVEFLVSFYNNEISEKSEIFDDQFSVERPDGSNFTLKIRSTKLEDSAMYFCASSEREYQPQHFGDGTRLSIL.

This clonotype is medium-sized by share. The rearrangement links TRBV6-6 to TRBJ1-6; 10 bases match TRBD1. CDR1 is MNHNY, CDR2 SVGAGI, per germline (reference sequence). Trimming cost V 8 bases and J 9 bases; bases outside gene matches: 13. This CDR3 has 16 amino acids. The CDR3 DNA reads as TGTGCCAGCGATAAGACAGGGGGCTCGTCTGGTTCACCCCTCCACTTT. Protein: CASDKTGGSSGSPLHF.

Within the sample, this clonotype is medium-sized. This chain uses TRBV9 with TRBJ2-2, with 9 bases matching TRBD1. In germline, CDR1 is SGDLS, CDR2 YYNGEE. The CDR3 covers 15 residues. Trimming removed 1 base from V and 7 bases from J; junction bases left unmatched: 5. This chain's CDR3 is CASSVRTGAYGELFF. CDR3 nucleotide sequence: TGTGCCAGCAGCGTAAGGACAGGGGCGTACGGGGAGCTGTTTTTT.

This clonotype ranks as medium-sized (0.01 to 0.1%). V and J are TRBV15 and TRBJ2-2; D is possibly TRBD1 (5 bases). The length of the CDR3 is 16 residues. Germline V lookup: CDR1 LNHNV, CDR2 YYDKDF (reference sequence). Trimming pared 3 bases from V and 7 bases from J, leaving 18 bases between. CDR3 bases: TGTGCCACCAGCAGTACACCAGGGTTTTCCTACGGGGAGCTGTTTTTT. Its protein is CATSSTPGFSYGELFF.

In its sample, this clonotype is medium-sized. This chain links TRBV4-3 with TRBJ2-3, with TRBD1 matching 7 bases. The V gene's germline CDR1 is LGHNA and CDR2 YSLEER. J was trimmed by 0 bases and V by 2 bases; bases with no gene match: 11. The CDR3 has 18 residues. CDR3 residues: CASSQKTGITTSTDTQYF. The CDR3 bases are TGCGCCAGCAGCCAAAAGACAGGGATTACAACTAGCACAGATACGCAGTATTTT.

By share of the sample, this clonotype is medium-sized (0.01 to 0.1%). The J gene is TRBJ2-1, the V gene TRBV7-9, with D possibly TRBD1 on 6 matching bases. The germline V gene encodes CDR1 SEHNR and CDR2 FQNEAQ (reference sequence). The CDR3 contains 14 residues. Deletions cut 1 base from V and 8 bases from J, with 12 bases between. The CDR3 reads CASSLGDRSDEQFF. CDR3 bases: TGTGCCAGCAGCTTAGGAGACAGGTCTGATGAGCAGTTCTTC.

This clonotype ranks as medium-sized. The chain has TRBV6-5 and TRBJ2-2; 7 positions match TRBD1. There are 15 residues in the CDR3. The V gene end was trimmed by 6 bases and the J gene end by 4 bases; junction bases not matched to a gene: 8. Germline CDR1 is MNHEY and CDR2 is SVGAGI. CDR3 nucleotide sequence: TGTGCCAGCAGGAACAACAGGGGCGGCACCGGGGAGCTGTTTTTT. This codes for CASRNNRGGTGELFF.

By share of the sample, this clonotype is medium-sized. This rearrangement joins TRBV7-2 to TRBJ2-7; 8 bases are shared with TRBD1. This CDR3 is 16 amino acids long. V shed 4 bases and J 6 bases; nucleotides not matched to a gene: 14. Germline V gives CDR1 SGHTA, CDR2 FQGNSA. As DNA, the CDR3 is TGTGCCAGCAGCTGGAGCCCCGGGACAGGCTCAGGCGAGCAGTACGTC. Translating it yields CASSWSPGTGSGEQYV.

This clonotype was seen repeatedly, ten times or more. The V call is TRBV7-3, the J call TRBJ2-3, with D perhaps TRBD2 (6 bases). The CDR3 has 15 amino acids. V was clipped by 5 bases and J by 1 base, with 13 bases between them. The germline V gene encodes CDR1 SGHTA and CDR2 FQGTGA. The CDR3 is CASSKIGGGTDTQYF. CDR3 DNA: TGTGCCAGCAGCAAAATCGGAGGGGGCACAGATACGCAGTATTTT.

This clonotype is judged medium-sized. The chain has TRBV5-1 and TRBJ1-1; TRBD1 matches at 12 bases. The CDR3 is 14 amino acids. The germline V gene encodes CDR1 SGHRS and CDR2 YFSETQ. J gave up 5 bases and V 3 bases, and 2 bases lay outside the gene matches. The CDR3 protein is CASSWDRGLTEAFF. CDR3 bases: TGCGCCAGCAGCTGGGACAGGGGGCTGACTGAAGCTTTCTTT.

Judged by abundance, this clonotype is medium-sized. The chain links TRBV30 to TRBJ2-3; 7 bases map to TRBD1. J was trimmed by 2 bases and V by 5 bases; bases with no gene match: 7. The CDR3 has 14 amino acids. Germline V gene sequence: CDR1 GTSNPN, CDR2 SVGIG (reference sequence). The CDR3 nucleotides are TGTGCCTGGCTAACGACAGGGAACACAGATACGCAGTATTTT. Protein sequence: CAWLTTGNTDTQYF.

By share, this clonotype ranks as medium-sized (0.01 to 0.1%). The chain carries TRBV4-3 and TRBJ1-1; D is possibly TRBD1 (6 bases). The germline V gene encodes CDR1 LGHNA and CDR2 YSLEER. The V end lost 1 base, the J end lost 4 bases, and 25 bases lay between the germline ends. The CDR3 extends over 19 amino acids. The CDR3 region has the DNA TGCGCCAGCAGCCAAGTGGGTAGAGGGGGGTCAGTTGAGGGCACTGAAGCTTTCTTT. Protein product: CASSQVGRGGSVEGTEAFF.